The 14 T cell receptor beta chains below all came from one sample that was sequenced in a study of T cell responses to AZD1222 COVID-19 vaccine. Assay used: immunoSEQ multiplex PCR; TCRdb lists only in-frame clones, some missing. Among under 95,000 clones listed, around nine tenths were seen once. Specimen: peripheral blood, collected 28 days after the second AZD1222 dose. The receptors were gathered from an adult who received the AZD1222 COVID-19 vaccine.

A few counts support this clone. The rearrangement uses TRBV6-5 and TRBJ1-2; D is undetermined. V lost 6 bases to trimming and J lost 5 bases, with 7 bases between them. Germline CDR1 and CDR2: MNHEY and SVGAGI. This CDR3 is 11 amino acids long. DNA of the CDR3: TGTGCCAGCAGGGACGAGTATGGCTACACCTTC. Translated, it gives CASRDEYGYTF.

This clone was picked up one time. This sequence joins TRBV7-3 and TRBJ2-2; possibly TRBD1 for D (5 bases). Germline V lookup: CDR1 SGHTA, CDR2 FQGTGA. The V end lost 2 bases, the J end lost 3 bases, and 10 bases lay between the germline ends. This CDR3 contains 15 residues. CDR3 protein: CASSLYGADTGELFF. In DNA, the CDR3 is TGTGCCAGCAGCTTATATGGGGCTGACACCGGGGAGCTGTTTTTT.

J is TRBJ2-7 and V is TRBV28, with 9 nucleotides matching TRBD1. Germline CDR1 MDHEN, CDR2 SYDVKM. The CDR3 runs to 13 residues. V shed 6 bases, J shed 3 bases, and the junction held 3 bases outside the gene matches. The CDR3 nucleotides read TGTGCCAGCAGACCGGGACAGGGCTACGAGCAGTACTTC. Protein sequence: CASRPGQGYEQYF.

The genes are TRBV5-1 and TRBJ2-2; D unresolved. Trimming took 3 bases from V and 6 from J, leaving 3 bases between them. Germline CDR1 reads SGHRS; CDR2 reads YFSETQ. The CDR3 length is 11 residues. The CDR3: CASSWAGELFF. Written as DNA, the CDR3 is TGCGCCAGCAGCTGGGCCGGGGAGCTGTTTTTT.

The V call is TRBV24-1, the J call TRBJ2-3; 7 bases fit TRBD1. The CDR3 has 17 amino acids. V lost 4 bases and J lost 1; bases outside the gene matches: 10. Germline V gene data show CDR1 as KGHDR and CDR2 as SFDVKD. In DNA, the CDR3 is TGTGCCACCAGTGACCCTCAGGGGGTTTGGGGCACAGATACGCAGTATTTT. This translates into CATSDPQGVWGTDTQYF.

This chain uses TRBV3-1 (or the pseudogene TRBV3-2) with TRBJ1-2, with no clear D. CDR1 LGHDT and CDR2 YNNKEL come from the germline V gene (reference sequence). The CDR3 has 14 amino acids. V dropped 1 base and J dropped 6 bases, with 12 bases sitting between them. CDR3 DNA sequence: TGTGCCAGCAGCCAAGGTCCAGGCTATGATGGCTACACCTTC. Protein: CASSQGPGYDGYTF.

The rearrangement links TRBV7-2 to TRBJ2-3, with TRBD1 as a possible D gene (7 bases). Germline CDR1 and CDR2: SGHTA and FQGNSA. This CDR3 region has 17 residues. The V end lost 2 bases, the J end lost 2 bases, and 17 bases lay between the germline ends. In DNA form, the CDR3 reads TGTGCCAGCAGCTTACCCTGGAGGGACAGCCACACAGATACGCAGTATTTT. It yields the protein CASSLPWRDSHTDTQYF.

This sequence joins TRBV9 and TRBJ1-1; D is possibly TRBD1 (5 bases). The length of the CDR3 is 14 residues. V lost 0 bases and J 1 base, leaving 7 bases between the germline ends. Germline CDR1 SGDLS, CDR2 YYNGEE. The CDR3 sequence is CASSVEGKNTEAFF. DNA of the CDR3: TGTGCCAGCAGCGTAGAGGGGAAGAACACTGAAGCTTTCTTT.

This chain uses TRBV9 with TRBJ2-2; weak D call: TRBD1 (5 bases). The CDR3 runs to 16 residues. The germline V gene encodes CDR1 SGDLS and CDR2 YYNGEE. V was cut by 0 bases and J by 4 bases, with 13 bases left in between. The CDR3 region is CASSVVLDRGTGELFF. The CDR3 bases are TGTGCCAGCAGCGTAGTTCTAGATAGGGGCACCGGGGAGCTGTTTTTT.

V gene TRBV7-2 combines with J gene TRBJ1-6; D is possibly TRBD1 (5 bases). This CDR3 is 15 amino acids long. The V end was cut by 1 base, the J end by 7 bases, with 11 bases between. From germline, CDR1 is SGHTA and CDR2 FQGNSA. The DNA of the CDR3 is TGTGCCAGCAGCTTAGAAGCTCGGGGCAATTCACCCCTCCACTTT. It is translated as CASSLEARGNSPLHF.

DNA for the CDR3: TGTGCCAGCAGCCCGCCCTCTTATGGGTACTTC. Translating gives CASSPPSYGYF. This chain connects TRBV3-1 (or the pseudogene TRBV3-2) to TRBJ2-4; D gene ambiguous. Germline CDR1 is LGHDT and CDR2 is YNNKEL (reference sequence). Trimming left V 4 bases short and J 15 bases short, with 13 bases between. This CDR3 region has 11 residues.

The V gene is TRBV7-2, the J gene TRBJ2-7; TRBD2 aligns across 10 bases. With V trimmed by 2 bases and J by 3 bases, 1 base remained unmatched. Looked up from germline, CDR1 is SGHTA and CDR2 is FQGNSA. The length of the CDR3 is 14 residues. The CDR3 spells CASSLTSGDYEQYF. CDR3 nucleotides: TGTGCCAGCAGCTTAACTAGCGGGGACTACGAGCAGTACTTC. Variable domain in full (rest from reference TRBV7-2 and TRBJ2-7): GAGVSQSPSNKVTEKGKDVELRCDPISGHTALYWYRQSLGQGLEFLIYFQGNSAPDKSGLPSDRFSAERTGGSVSTLTIQRTQQEDSAVYLCASSLTSGDYEQYFGPGTRLTVT.

The chain recombines TRBV6-5 with TRBJ2-7, with TRBD2 matching over 9 bases. This CDR3 is 15 amino acids long. Germline lookup yields CDR1 MNHEY and CDR2 SVGAGI. The V and J ends lost 0 bases and 3 bases, in that order; junction bases with no gene match: 3. The CDR3 protein is CASSYSGAGGYEQYF. The DNA of the CDR3 is TGTGCCAGCAGTTACTCGGGAGCGGGGGGCTACGAGCAGTACTTC.

V usage is TRBV3-1 (or the pseudogene TRBV3-2) and J usage is TRBJ2-7; 14 bases line up with TRBD2. CDR3 size: 18 residues. After removal of 0 bases from V and 3 bases from J, the junction contained 7 bases not matched to a gene. CDR1 LGHDT and CDR2 YNNKEL come from the germline V gene (reference sequence). CDR3 nucleotides: TGTGCCAGCAGCCAAGATCAGGGGACTAGCGGGGGTTACTACGAGCAGTACTTC. It is translated as CASSQDQGTSGGYYEQYF.